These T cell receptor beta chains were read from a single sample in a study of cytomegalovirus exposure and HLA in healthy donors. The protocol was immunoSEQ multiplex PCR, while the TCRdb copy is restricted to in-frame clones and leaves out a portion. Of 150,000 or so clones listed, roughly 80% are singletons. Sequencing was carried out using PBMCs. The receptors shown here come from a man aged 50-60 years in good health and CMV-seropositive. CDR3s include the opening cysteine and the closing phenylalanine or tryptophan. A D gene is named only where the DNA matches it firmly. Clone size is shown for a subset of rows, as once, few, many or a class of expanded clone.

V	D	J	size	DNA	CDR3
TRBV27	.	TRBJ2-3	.	TGTGCCAGCAGTTTAGAACTGAGCACAGATACGCAGTATTTT	CASSLELSTDTQYF
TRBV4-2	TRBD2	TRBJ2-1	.	TGTGCCAGCAGCCAAGTTCTTCCGGGACTAACTTACAATGAGCAGTTCTTC	CASSQVLPGLTYNEQFF
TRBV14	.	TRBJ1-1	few	TGTGCCAGCAGCCTACTCCGGAACACTGAAGCTTTCTTT	CASSLLRNTEAFF
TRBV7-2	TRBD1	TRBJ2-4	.	TGTGCCAGCGTTCGACAGGGGGCAGAAAACATTCAGTACTTC	CASVRQGAENIQYF
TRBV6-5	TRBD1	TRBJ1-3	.	TGTGCCAGCAGCGTAACCGACAGGGGGGCTAACACCATATATTTT	CASSVTDRGANTIYF
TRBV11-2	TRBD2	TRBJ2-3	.	TGTGCCAGCAGCTTCGGCGGGGGGGATACGCAGTATTTT	CASSFGGGDTQYF
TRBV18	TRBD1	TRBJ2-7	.	TGTGCCAGCTCACGTCAGGGGGTTCTGGGCGAGCAGTACTTC	CASSRQGVLGEQYF
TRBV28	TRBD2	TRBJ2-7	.	TGTGCCAGCATCAGCGGGGGCAGCTACGAGCAGTACTTC	CASISGGSYEQYF
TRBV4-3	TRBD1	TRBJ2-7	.	TGCGCCAGCAGCCACGCGGGACAGGGTATTGGCGAGCAGTACTTC	CASSHAGQGIGEQYF
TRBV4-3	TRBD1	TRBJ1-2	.	TGCGCCAGCAGCGGGGACAGGGCCCCTTCCACCTTC	CASSGDRAPSTF
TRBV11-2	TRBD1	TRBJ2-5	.	TGTGCCAGCAGCTTGGCCTTGTGGTTAGGGGGCGCGGTGGAGACCCAGTACTTC	CASSLALWLGGAVETQYF
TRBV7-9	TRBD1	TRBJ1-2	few	TGTGCCAGCAGCTTCCGTCCGGGACAGGGAAACCTCTATGGCTACACCTTC	CASSFRPGQGNLYGYTF
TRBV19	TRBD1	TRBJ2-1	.	TGTGCCAGTCTCTCCGGGACAGGGAGTACGAATGAGCAGTTCTTC	CASLSGTGSTNEQFF
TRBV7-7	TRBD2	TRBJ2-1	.	TGTGCTAGCAGCTTACTAGCGGGGCCCTACAATGAGCAGTTCTTC	CASSLLAGPYNEQFF
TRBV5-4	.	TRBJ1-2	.	TGTGCCAGCAGCTATGACAGCTCCCCTAACTATGGCTACACCTTC	CASSYDSSPNYGYTF
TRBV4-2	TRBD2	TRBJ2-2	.	TGTGCCAGCAGCCAAGTACCGGGACTAGGAACCGGGGAGCTGTTTTTT	CASSQVPGLGTGELFF
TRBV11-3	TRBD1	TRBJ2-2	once	TGTGCCAGCAGCGTAAACAGGGGAACCGGGGAGCTGTTTTTT	CASSVNRGTGELFF
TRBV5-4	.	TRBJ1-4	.	TGTGCCAGCAGCCCCGACAGGCGGGCTAATGAAAAACTGTTTTTT	CASSPDRRANEKLFF
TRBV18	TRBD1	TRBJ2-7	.	TGTGCCAGCTCATCGGGGACAGGCACCTACGAGCAGTACTTC	CASSSGTGTYEQYF
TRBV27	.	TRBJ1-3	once	TGTGCCAGCAGTTTTAGGGCAGGGAACTTCTCTGGAAACACCATATATTTT	CASSFRAGNFSGNTIYF
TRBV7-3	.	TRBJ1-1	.	TGTGCCAGCAGCTTAAGCTATGGAGACACTGAAGCTTTCTTT	CASSLSYGDTEAFF
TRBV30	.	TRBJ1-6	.	TGTGCCTGGGGGAGCTCCTATAATTCACCCCTCCACTTT	CAWGSSYNSPLHF
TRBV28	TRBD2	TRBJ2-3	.	TGTGCCAGCAGTTCGGGTAGCGGGAGCACAGATACGCAGTATTTT	CASSSGSGSTDTQYF
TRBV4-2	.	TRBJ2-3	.	TGTGCCAGCAGCCAAGAAAACAGGCACCCAGATACGCAGTATTTT	CASSQENRHPDTQYF